The 25 T cell receptor beta chains given below trace back to one sample, sequenced in a study of blood T cell repertoires in COVID-19. Clones were read by immunoSEQ multiplex PCR, and TCRdb kept only the in-frame ones, dropping some. Among 370,000 or so clones, roughly 86% were seen once, and the ten largest hold 1.3%. The sequenced material came from PBMCs or T cells enriched from blood (not recorded which). These receptors were taken from a man aged 25-40 years who had recovered from COVID-19.

The rearrangement joins TRBV5-1 to TRBJ2-1; 13 positions match TRBD2. Germline V CDR1 and CDR2: SGHRS, YFSETQ. The J segment lost 4 bases and the V segment lost 3 bases, leaving 16 bases of the junction unmatched. The CDR3 is made up of 20 amino acids. The CDR3 region has the DNA TGCGCCAGCAGCTCCACGACTAGCGGGGGGTCCTCAACTTTTTACAATGAGCAGTTCTTC. This sequence encodes CASSSTTSGGSSTFYNEQFF. The entire variable domain, with the rest obtained from reference TRBV5-1 and TRBJ2-1, is as follows: KAGVTQTPRYLIKTRGQQVTLSCSPISGHRSVSWYQQTPGQGLQFLFEYFSETQRNKGNFPGRFSGRQFSNSRSEMNVSTLELGDSALYLCASSSTTSGGSSTFYNEQFFGPGTRLTVL.

The chain couples TRBV29-1 to TRBJ2-7; no firm D call. V was pared by 5 bases and J by 1 base, with 9 bases between. CDR1 and CDR2 from the germline V gene are SQVTM and ANQGSEA. The CDR3 consists of 12 residues. The CDR3 DNA sequence: TGCAGCGTTTGGGCAGATTCCTACGAGCAGTACTTC. Protein: CSVWADSYEQYF.

V gene TRBV7-6 combines with J gene TRBJ2-2; the match to TRBD2 covers 7 bases. CDR1 and CDR2 from the germline V gene are SGHVS and FNYEAQ. The CDR3 totals 17 residues. Trimming at V came to 2 bases and at J to 0 bases, leaving 6 bases not matched to a gene. The CDR3 loop is CASSLRGGGANTGELFF. The CDR3 nucleotides are TGTGCCAGCAGCTTACGGGGCGGGGGAGCGAACACCGGGGAGCTGTTTTTT.

This chain connects TRBV6-5 to TRBJ1-6, with 9 bases fitting TRBD1. V dropped 2 bases and J dropped 9; count of bases not matched to a gene: 8. Per the germline V gene, CDR1 is MNHEY and CDR2 is SVGAGI. CDR3 length: 16 amino acids. CDR3 protein: CASSYGAPGQGSPLHF. Here the CDR3 DNA reads TGTGCCAGCAGTTACGGGGCGCCGGGACAGGGTTCACCCCTCCACTTT.

This chain uses TRBV30 with TRBJ1-2, with a tentative D call TRBD1 (6 bases). CDR1 and CDR2 from the germline V gene are GTSNPN and SVGIG (reference sequence). V shed 5 bases and J shed 8 bases, with 15 bases lying between them. This CDR3 spans 12 amino acids. The DNA of the CDR3 is TGTGCCTGGGGATTCAGGGGAAGCGGCTACACCTTC. This codes for CAWGFRGSGYTF.

The chain carries TRBV14 and TRBJ1-1; no definite D call. There are 10 residues in the CDR3. Trimming pared 0 bases from V and 10 bases from J, leaving 3 bases between. Germline V lookup: CDR1 SGHDN, CDR2 FVKESK. Here the CDR3 DNA reads TGTGCCAGCAGCCAAGATCTAGCTTTCTTT. Translation: CASSQDLAFF.

The rearrangement uses TRBV7-9 and TRBJ1-6; the match to TRBD1 covers 8 bases. Germline trimming cut 7 bases from V and 6 bases from J; bases unmatched to any gene: 5. In germline, CDR1 is SEHNR, CDR2 FQNEAQ (reference sequence). The CDR3 length is 14 residues. In DNA, the CDR3 is TGTGCCAGCACGACAGGGGTTCTTAATTCACCCCTCCACTTT. Residues: CASTTGVLNSPLHF.

As regards this clone: Other DNA sequences within the sample encode an identical CDR3. The V call is TRBV4-3, the J call TRBJ1-2; D gene uncertain. This CDR3 contains 13 residues. Trimming stripped 0 bases from V and 5 bases from J, with 7 bases between. The germline CDR1 and CDR2 sequences are LGHNA and YSLEER. The CDR3 DNA reads as TGCGCCAGCAGCCAAGATTCAGTTTATGGCTACACCTTC. Encoded protein: CASSQDSVYGYTF.

The chain is built from TRBV5-1 and TRBJ1-1; D is unclear. V lost 0 bases, J lost 3 bases, and 21 bases lay in between. CDR1 and CDR2 from the germline V gene are SGHRS and YFSETQ. The CDR3 loop spans 18 amino acids. CDR3 in DNA: TGCGCCAGCAGCTTGGGAGCAATCGAGGCCCGCGTCCACACTGAAGCTTTCTTT. Translation gives CASSLGAIEARVHTEAFF.

The rearrangement joins TRBV5-4 to TRBJ1-3; D uncertain. Germline V CDR1 and CDR2: SGHNT, YYREEE (reference sequence). Trimming shortened V by 0 bases and J by 0 bases, and 7 bases separated the two germline ends. The length of the CDR3 is 15 residues. CDR3 coding DNA: TGTGCCAGCAGCTTGGCTCGGAGCTCTGGAAACACCATATATTTT. It specifies CASSLARSSGNTIYF.

The J gene is TRBJ2-1, the V gene TRBV6-2 or TRBV6-3, with 10 bases aligning to TRBD1. The CDR3 loop spans 14 amino acids. CDR1 and CDR2 from the germline V gene are MNHEY and SVGEGT. V shed 2 bases and J 6 bases; nucleotides not matched to a gene: 1. The CDR3 loop is CASSYGTGANEQFF. CDR3 sequence (DNA): TGTGCCAGCAGTTACGGGACAGGGGCCAATGAGCAGTTCTTC.

The gene calls are TRBV6-5 and TRBJ2-3; D is ambiguous. The CDR3 runs 14 residues. The V end lost 2 bases, the J end lost 2 bases, and 8 bases lay between the germline ends. The germline gives CDR1 MNHEY, CDR2 SVGAGI. The CDR3 spells CASSYAVDTDTQYF. The CDR3 DNA sequence: TGTGCCAGCAGTTACGCGGTTGACACAGATACGCAGTATTTT.

J is TRBJ2-7 and V is TRBV10-3, with 7 positions matching TRBD1. This CDR3 region has 14 residues. The V gene's germline CDR1 is ENHRY and CDR2 SYGVKD. V lost 5 bases and J lost 2; bases outside the gene matches: 6. The CDR3 reads CAISKGGQTYEQYF. The CDR3 bases are TGTGCCATCAGTAAAGGGGGACAGACCTACGAGCAGTACTTC.

The chain couples TRBV28 to TRBJ2-7; no clear D gene. CDR1 MDHEN and CDR2 SYDVKM come from the germline V gene. V dropped 11 bases and J dropped 7 bases, with 18 bases sitting between them. This CDR3 comprises 12 residues. CDR3 nucleotides: TGTGCCGCCGCAGGCTCGTTTTTAGAGCAGTACTTC. Protein: CAAAGSFLEQYF.

V gene TRBV7-8 combines with J gene TRBJ2-7; 7 nucleotides line up with TRBD1. From germline, CDR1 is SGHVS and CDR2 FQNEAQ. CDR3 size: 16 residues. V lost 0 bases, J lost 2 bases, and 7 bases stayed unmatched. CDR3 sequence: CASSLAPPGQAYEQYF. In DNA, the CDR3 is TGTGCCAGCAGCTTAGCCCCTCCCGGACAGGCCTACGAGCAGTACTTC.

The chain employs TRBV3-1 (or the pseudogene TRBV3-2) and TRBJ2-4, with TRBD2 as a possible D gene (6 bases). CDR1 is LGHDT and CDR2 is YNNKEL in the germline V gene (reference sequence). V lost 1 base to trimming and J lost 1 base, with 8 bases between them. This CDR3 region has 15 residues. This CDR3 is CASSQVAGAKNIQYF. The CDR3 nucleotides read TGTGCCAGCAGCCAAGTTGCGGGGGCCAAAAACATTCAGTACTTC.

The rearrangement joins TRBV9 to TRBJ1-2; 7 bases agree with TRBD1. The germline gives CDR1 SGDLS, CDR2 YYNGEE. The CDR3 runs 14 residues. Germline trimming cut 3 bases from V and 4 bases from J; bases unmatched to any gene: 6. Here the CDR3 DNA reads TGTGCCAGCAGCGCCGAGACAGGGAGCTATGGCTACACCTTC. Protein: CASSAETGSYGYTF.

The rearrangement joins TRBV6-5 to TRBJ1-6, with TRBD1 matching 7 bases. V shed 6 bases and J 7 bases; nucleotides not matched to a gene: 6. The V gene's germline CDR1 is MNHEY and CDR2 SVGAGI. The CDR3 spans 14 residues. The CDR3 reads CASRLTGNNSPLHF. In nucleotides, the CDR3 is TGTGCCAGCAGGTTGACAGGGAACAATTCACCCCTCCACTTT.

This clone was observed a handful of times. The rearrangement joins TRBV18 to TRBJ1-5, with 8 bases that match TRBD1. V lost 6 bases and J lost 6; bases outside the gene matches: 1. The CDR3 runs 12 residues. Germline CDR1 is KGHSH and CDR2 is LQKENI. The CDR3 loop reads CASSDRVQPQHF. The CDR3 bases are TGTGCCAGCTCGGACAGGGTTCAGCCCCAGCATTTT.

The chain employs TRBV14 and TRBJ1-6; D unresolved. CDR1 SGHDN and CDR2 FVKESK come from the germline V gene. The CDR3 consists of 12 residues. V dropped 3 bases and J dropped 7 bases, with 4 bases sitting between them. CDR3: CASSHPNSPLHF. Here the CDR3 DNA reads TGTGCCAGCAGCCACCCAAATTCACCCCTCCACTTT.

V and J are TRBV5-6 and TRBJ1-5, with a tentative D call TRBD1 (5 bases). This CDR3 spans 17 amino acids. The V gene lost 1 base and the J gene lost 5 bases, with 19 bases spanning the gap. Germline V gene data show CDR1 as SGHDT and CDR2 as YYEEEE. CDR3 region: CASSLLRGYADDQPQHF. CDR3 nucleotide sequence: TGTGCCAGCAGCTTGTTACGGGGGTACGCAGACGATCAGCCCCAGCATTTT. Based on the CDR3 plus reference TRBV5-6 and TRBJ1-5, the full variable domain is DAGVTQSPTHLIKTRGQQVTLRCSPKSGHDTVSWYQQALGQGPQFIFQYYEEEERQRGNFPDRFSGHQFPNYSSELNVNALLLGDSALYLCASSLLRGYADDQPQHFGDGTRLSIL.

The genes are TRBV7-8 and TRBJ1-1; D call uncertain. Between the trimmed V and J ends, which lost 2 bases and 2 bases, there was a span of 6 bases. Germline CDR1 and CDR2: SGHVS and FQNEAQ. The CDR3 runs 13 residues. In DNA form, the CDR3 reads TGTGCCAGCAGCTTAACACAAAACACTGAAGCTTTCTTT. Its protein product is CASSLTQNTEAFF.

The CDR3 sequence is CASSEALGTQYF. The CDR3 coding sequence is TGTGCCAGCAGTGAAGCGCTCGGTACGCAGTATTTT. The V call is TRBV6-1, the J call TRBJ2-3; D not resolved. Trimming left V 0 bases short and J 8 bases short, with 6 bases between. The CDR3 has 12 amino acids. The germline V gene has CDR1 MNHNS and CDR2 SASEGT.

The chain joins TRBV7-2 to TRBJ1-4, with a weak D call TRBD1 (5 bases). Trimming took off 1 base at V and 7 bases at J, with 13 bases between the two ends. Germline assignment: CDR1 SGHTA and CDR2 FQGNSA. This CDR3 region has 15 residues. The CDR3 sequence is CASSLVGGVGEKLFF. CDR3 nucleotides: TGTGCCAGCAGCTTAGTTGGAGGGGTGGGTGAAAAACTGTTTTTT.

The chain links TRBV5-4 to TRBJ1-4; D ambiguous. V gave up 4 bases and J gave up 8 bases, with 18 bases separating them. This CDR3 spans 15 amino acids. Germline CDR1 SGHNT, CDR2 YYREEE (reference sequence). CDR3 residues: CASSQSGRTEEKLFF. CDR3 sequence (DNA): TGTGCCAGCAGCCAATCTGGTAGAACCGAAGAAAAACTGTTTTTT.